These 12 T cell receptor beta chains originate from one sample sequenced in a study of blood T cells in healthy people across ages. The use of a sample-barcoded 5' primer and a J-beta primer mix characterized a second PCR of roughly 6 to 12 cycles. TCRdb called the 5' RACE reads again in MiXCR, with one record for every CDR3 protein. The table records hundreds of thousands of distinct CDR3 sequences, over 20% of them present only once. Input material: blood. These receptors were taken from a man in his 70s in good health.

This chain connects TRBV5-1 to TRBJ2-3; D perhaps matches TRBD2 (6 bases). The CDR3 totals 16 residues. V lost 0 bases and J 2 bases, leaving 13 bases between the germline ends. Germline V gives CDR1 SGHRS, CDR2 YFSETQ. This chain's CDR3 is CASSLAWRAHTDTQYF. In DNA, the CDR3 is TGCGCCAGCAGCTTGGCCTGGAGGGCCCACACAGATACGCAGTATTTT.

This clonotype showed up just a few times. The J gene is TRBJ2-7, the V gene TRBV3-1, with 11 bases lining up with TRBD2. Germline trimming cut 3 bases from V and 3 bases from J; bases unmatched to any gene: 4. CDR3 length: 15 amino acids. Germline CDR1 and CDR2: LGHDT and YNNKEL (reference sequence). Here the CDR3 reads CASSHNSGGVYEQYF. DNA for the CDR3: TGTGCCAGCAGCCACAATAGCGGGGGGGTCTACGAGCAGTACTTC.

This sequence joins TRBV28 and TRBJ2-7; 11 bases map to TRBD2. CDR1 MDHEN and CDR2 SYDVKM come from the germline V gene. The CDR3 contains 14 residues. The J segment lost 6 bases and the V segment lost 6 bases, leaving 7 bases of the junction unmatched. In DNA form, the CDR3 reads TGTGCCAGCAGCCGAACTAGCGGGGGTTTCGAGCAGTACTTC. It codes for CASSRTSGGFEQYF.

This clonotype was detected a few times. This chain links TRBV6-6 with TRBJ2-5; D tentatively reads TRBD1 or TRBD2 (5 bases each). Between the trimmed V and J ends, which lost 7 bases and 2 bases, there was a span of 14 bases. The CDR3 has 14 amino acids. CDR1 MNHNY and CDR2 SVGAGI come from the germline V gene (reference sequence). The CDR3 bases are TGTGCCAGCACTCCGTTCGGGACGCAAGAGACCCAGTACTTC. Residues: CASTPFGTQETQYF.

This clonotype was picked up many times. J is TRBJ2-3 and V is TRBV2, with 13 bases lining up with TRBD2. Unmatched junction bases numbered 12, after V lost 6 bases and J lost 0 bases. The length of the CDR3 is 19 residues. Germline CDR1 and CDR2: SNHLY and FYNNEI. CDR3 sequence reads: CASSNAGTSGTPSTDTQYF. DNA for the CDR3: TGTGCCAGCAGCAACGCCGGGACTAGCGGGACCCCTAGCACAGATACGCAGTATTTT.

The chain couples TRBV27 to TRBJ2-7; D uncertain. Germline assignment: CDR1 MNHEY and CDR2 SMNVEV (reference sequence). Trimming pared 0 bases from V and 3 bases from J, leaving 12 bases between. The CDR3 is 15 amino acids. The CDR3 loop is CASSLSPRSGYEQYF. The CDR3 coding sequence is TGTGCCAGCAGTTTATCCCCCCGCTCAGGCTACGAGCAGTACTTC.

This clonotype came up a few times. This chain uses TRBV3-1 with TRBJ2-5, with D hard to call. V was pared by 4 bases and J by 2 bases, with 17 bases between. The CDR3 is 16 amino acids. Germline V gives CDR1 LGHDT, CDR2 YNNKEL (reference sequence). In DNA, the CDR3 is TGTGCCAGCAGCCCTCTCAAGTCGGCGGCACAAGAGACCCAGTACTTC. Protein product: CASSPLKSAAQETQYF.

This clonotype has just a few counts. The chain links TRBV5-6 to TRBJ2-2; D remains unclear. In germline, CDR1 is SGHDT, CDR2 YYEEEE. V dropped 0 bases and J dropped 3 bases, with 12 bases sitting between them. The CDR3 length is 16 residues. CDR3 loop: CASSLALTLHTGELFF. The CDR3 region has the DNA TGTGCCAGCAGCTTGGCCTTGACACTCCACACCGGGGAGCTGTTTTTT.

The chain combines TRBV10-3 with TRBJ2-3; the D gene is possibly TRBD2 (5 bases). The CDR3 covers 14 residues. Germline V gene lookup returns CDR1 ENHRY and CDR2 SYGVKD. V lost 4 bases and J lost 0, with 8 bases in between. CDR3 in DNA: TGTGCCATCAGTGTTGGCGGGAGCACAGATACGCAGTATTTT. As protein: CAISVGGSTDTQYF.

The chain is built from TRBV9 and TRBJ1-1, with D possibly TRBD1 on 6 matching bases. V shed 0 bases and J shed 5 bases, with 11 bases lying between them. Germline V gene lookup returns CDR1 SGDLS and CDR2 YYNGEE. The CDR3 spans 14 residues. The CDR3 DNA sequence: TGTGCCAGCAGCGTAGGCGCAGGGGTTACTGAAGCTTTCTTT. Its translation: CASSVGAGVTEAFF.

The chain is built from TRBV6-5 and TRBJ2-2; the D gene could be TRBD1 or TRBD2 (6 bases each). V was pared by 2 bases and J by 6 bases, with 13 bases between. This CDR3 comprises 15 residues. The germline gives CDR1 MNHEY, CDR2 SVGAGI. The CDR3 DNA is TGTGCCAGCAGTTACAGGGGGGCCGGAGCCGGGGAGCTGTTTTTT. It is translated as CASSYRGAGAGELFF.

Written as DNA, the CDR3 is TGCAGTGCTAGAAGCCCTAGCTTTGAGCAGTTCTTC. This gives the protein CSARSPSFEQFF. The rearrangement joins TRBV20-1 to TRBJ2-1, with D tentatively TRBD2 (5 bases). Germline lookup yields CDR1 DFQATT and CDR2 SNEGSKA (reference sequence). The V end lost 2 bases, the J end lost 9 bases, and 11 bases lay between the germline ends. This CDR3 is 12 amino acids long.